The subject of this entry is one T cell receptor (beta chain). Its antigen remains unidentified. Some clones are missing from TCRdb's copy, which holds only in-frame ones; the method was immunoSEQ multiplex PCR. The data contain fewer than 120,000 clones, around 95% of them singletons. These data come from a study of graft-versus-host responses after intestinal transplantation. Findings of the study overall: Allograft clonal ratios (graft-versus-host to host-versus-graft) were high in patients who had graft-donor T cell macrochimerism. GvH clones were found in recipient marrow; some appeared first in ileum or blood.

The sample in question was unstimulated CD8+ T cells sorted from spleen or lymph node cells, obtained before intestinal transplant. The source is a human donor who received an intestinal transplant.

CDR3 nucleotide sequence: TGCGCCAGCAGCCAAGATTTGAGCTACGAGCAGTACTTC. Its translation is CASSQDLSYEQYF. The chain links TRBV4-1 to TRBJ2-7; D is unresolved. V lost 0 bases and J 3 bases, leaving 6 bases between the germline ends. The germline gives CDR1 MGHRA, CDR2 YSYEKL. This CDR3 contains 13 residues.